These T cell receptor beta chains were read from a single sample in a study of technical replicates of blood from several donors. The data were produced by immunoSEQ multiplex PCR, yet TCRdb's version contains in-frame clones alone and is incomplete. The table records fewer than 90,000 clones, about nine tenths of them present only once. Sequencing used T cells isolated from PBMCs. These receptors were collected from a human donor in good health. Both conserved end residues are part of each CDR3. Each record gives: CDR3 DNA, CDR3 protein, J gene, clone size, CDR3 length, V gene, D gene. A D gene is named only where the DNA matches it firmly. Rows give clone size only sometimes, using once, few, many, or a class for an expanded clone.

cdr3_nt: TGTGCTAGTGGTCCCGACAGGGGTCCCTACAATGAGCAGTTCTTC; cdr3_aa: CASGPDRGPYNEQFF; j_call: TRBJ2-1; clone_size: NA; cdr3_length: 15; v_call: TRBV12-5; d_call: TRBD1
cdr3_nt: TGTGCCAGCAGCTTAATGGGCGGGGGCGGAAATCAGCCCCAGCATTTT; cdr3_aa: CASSLMGGGGNQPQHF; j_call: TRBJ1-5; clone_size: few; cdr3_length: 16; v_call: TRBV7-2; d_call: NA
cdr3_nt: TGTGCCAGCAGTGGCCGGGACAGGAAGTTCTATGGCTACACCTTC; cdr3_aa: CASSGRDRKFYGYTF; j_call: TRBJ1-2; clone_size: NA; cdr3_length: 15; v_call: TRBV6-1; d_call: TRBD1
cdr3_nt: TGCGCCAGCAGCTTGGTCAGGGCTAGCACAGATACGCAGTATTTT; cdr3_aa: CASSLVRASTDTQYF; j_call: TRBJ2-3; clone_size: NA; cdr3_length: 15; v_call: TRBV5-1; d_call: NA
cdr3_nt: TGCGCCAGCAGCTCTGGACTAGCGGGAGGGCCATATCTCGAGCAGTACTTC; cdr3_aa: CASSSGLAGGPYLEQYF; j_call: TRBJ2-7; clone_size: NA; cdr3_length: 17; v_call: TRBV5-1; d_call: TRBD2
cdr3_nt: TGTGCCAGCAGCTTAACACTAGCGGGAGGGAATGAGCAGTTCTTC; cdr3_aa: CASSLTLAGGNEQFF; j_call: TRBJ2-1; clone_size: NA; cdr3_length: 15; v_call: TRBV7-7; d_call: TRBD2
cdr3_nt: TGCGCCAGCAGCCAAGAAACTAGCGGGATCTACGAGCAGTACTTC; cdr3_aa: CASSQETSGIYEQYF; j_call: TRBJ2-7; clone_size: NA; cdr3_length: 15; v_call: TRBV4-3; d_call: TRBD2
cdr3_nt: TGTGCTAGTGGTTCCCCTTACAGGGGGGGCCAAGAGACCCAGTACTTC; cdr3_aa: CASGSPYRGGQETQYF; j_call: TRBJ2-5; clone_size: NA; cdr3_length: 16; v_call: TRBV12-5; d_call: NA
cdr3_nt: TGTGCCAGCAGCTCTCTTCTCAGGGGTCAGCATGGCTACACCTTC; cdr3_aa: CASSSLLRGQHGYTF; j_call: TRBJ1-2; clone_size: NA; cdr3_length: 15; v_call: TRBV7-3; d_call: NA
cdr3_nt: TGTGCCAGCAGTTTAGACTTAGCGGGAGGGCGGAACGGGGAGCTGTTTTTT; cdr3_aa: CASSLDLAGGRNGELFF; j_call: TRBJ2-2; clone_size: NA; cdr3_length: 17; v_call: TRBV27; d_call: TRBD2
cdr3_nt: TGTGCCAGCAGTGAATCAATGGGAGGGGGCACTGAAGCTTTCTTT; cdr3_aa: CASSESMGGGTEAFF; j_call: TRBJ1-1; clone_size: NA; cdr3_length: 15; v_call: TRBV25-1; d_call: NA
cdr3_nt: TGTGCCAGCAGCCGTTCAGAAGAAGGGGGCGAGCAGTACTTC; cdr3_aa: CASSRSEEGGEQYF; j_call: TRBJ2-7; clone_size: NA; cdr3_length: 14; v_call: TRBV6-5; d_call: NA
cdr3_nt: TGTGCCAGCAGCCAATTCGCAGGAACCCTCATAGGTGACTATGGCTACACCTTC; cdr3_aa: CASSQFAGTLIGDYGYTF; j_call: TRBJ1-2; clone_size: once; cdr3_length: 18; v_call: TRBV4-2; d_call: NA
cdr3_nt: TGTGCCAGCAGCCCGGACAGGGGGCACCACGAGCAGTACTTC; cdr3_aa: CASSPDRGHHEQYF; j_call: TRBJ2-7; clone_size: NA; cdr3_length: 14; v_call: TRBV7-2; d_call: TRBD1
cdr3_nt: TGTGCCATTTACTCCGGGACTAGCGTTTACAATGAGCAGTTCTTC; cdr3_aa: CAIYSGTSVYNEQFF; j_call: TRBJ2-1; clone_size: NA; cdr3_length: 15; v_call: TRBV6-1; d_call: TRBD2
cdr3_nt: TGCGCCAGCAGCCAAGGGGTAGCTAGCACAGATACGCAGTATTTT; cdr3_aa: CASSQGVASTDTQYF; j_call: TRBJ2-3; clone_size: NA; cdr3_length: 15; v_call: TRBV4-1; d_call: NA
cdr3_nt: TGTGCCAGATGGGACTATAAGTACGAGCAGTACTTC; cdr3_aa: CARWDYKYEQYF; j_call: TRBJ2-7; clone_size: NA; cdr3_length: 12; v_call: TRBV25-1; d_call: TRBD2
cdr3_nt: TGTGCCAGCTCCGTCCAGGACAGTATCTACGAGCAGTACTTC; cdr3_aa: CASSVQDSIYEQYF; j_call: TRBJ2-7; clone_size: NA; cdr3_length: 14; v_call: TRBV6-6; d_call: NA
cdr3_nt: TGTGCCAGCAGCGTAGGGGGCGTCTACGACAATGAGCAGTTCTTC; cdr3_aa: CASSVGGVYDNEQFF; j_call: TRBJ2-1; clone_size: NA; cdr3_length: 15; v_call: TRBV9; d_call: NA
cdr3_nt: TGCGCCAGCAGTCTTCCGTGGCGGGGGCAGCCTGGAAACACCATATATTTT; cdr3_aa: CASSLPWRGQPGNTIYF; j_call: TRBJ1-3; clone_size: NA; cdr3_length: 17; v_call: TRBV23-1; d_call: NA
cdr3_nt: TGTGCCAGCAGTTTGCAGGGCTACGAGCAGTACTTC; cdr3_aa: CASSLQGYEQYF; j_call: TRBJ2-7; clone_size: NA; cdr3_length: 12; v_call: TRBV28; d_call: NA
cdr3_nt: TGTGCCAGCTCACCACCCTTCCGGACAGGGTCTTCAGAGACCCAGTACTTC; cdr3_aa: CASSPPFRTGSSETQYF; j_call: TRBJ2-5; clone_size: once; cdr3_length: 17; v_call: TRBV18; d_call: TRBD1
cdr3_nt: TGCGCCAGCAGCTTGGCGCAGGGGGTGGATGAGCAGTTCTTC; cdr3_aa: CASSLAQGVDEQFF; j_call: TRBJ2-1; clone_size: NA; cdr3_length: 14; v_call: TRBV5-1; d_call: TRBD1
cdr3_nt: TGTGCCAGCAGCCGGGACAGGGACAATGAGCAGTTCTTC; cdr3_aa: CASSRDRDNEQFF; j_call: TRBJ2-1; clone_size: NA; cdr3_length: 13; v_call: TRBV2; d_call: TRBD1
cdr3_nt: TGTGCCAGCAGCCCTAGATTTTCCGGGGAGCTGTTTTTT; cdr3_aa: CASSPRFSGELFF; j_call: TRBJ2-2; clone_size: NA; cdr3_length: 13; v_call: TRBV28; d_call: NA
cdr3_nt: TGTGCCAGCCTGGACAAGGGGTCCGGGGAGCTGTTTTTT; cdr3_aa: CASLDKGSGELFF; j_call: TRBJ2-2; clone_size: once; cdr3_length: 13; v_call: TRBV9; d_call: NA
cdr3_nt: TGTGCCTTCACCCAGGGGGTCTATGGCTACACCTTC; cdr3_aa: CAFTQGVYGYTF; j_call: TRBJ1-2; clone_size: NA; cdr3_length: 12; v_call: TRBV30; d_call: TRBD1
cdr3_nt: TGTGCCAGCAGCGGACCCGGGACAGACATAAATACGCAGTATTTT; cdr3_aa: CASSGPGTDINTQYF; j_call: TRBJ2-3; clone_size: NA; cdr3_length: 15; v_call: TRBV7-9; d_call: TRBD1
cdr3_nt: TGTGCCAGCGGGAGGGCGAACACCGGGGAGCTGTTTTTT; cdr3_aa: CASGRANTGELFF; j_call: TRBJ2-2; clone_size: NA; cdr3_length: 13; v_call: TRBV27; d_call: TRBD2
cdr3_nt: TGTGCCTGGAGCCCCCCTCGAGCTAACTATGGCTACACCTTC; cdr3_aa: CAWSPPRANYGYTF; j_call: TRBJ1-2; clone_size: NA; cdr3_length: 14; v_call: TRBV30; d_call: NA
cdr3_nt: TGTGCCAGCAGCTTGGCGGGGGGTTCTGGCTACACCTTC; cdr3_aa: CASSLAGGSGYTF; j_call: TRBJ1-2; clone_size: NA; cdr3_length: 13; v_call: TRBV7-9; d_call: NA
cdr3_nt: TGTGCTAGTGGTCCCAGGACAGCTCTTAGCTACGAGCAGTACTTC; cdr3_aa: CASGPRTALSYEQYF; j_call: TRBJ2-7; clone_size: NA; cdr3_length: 15; v_call: TRBV12-5; d_call: NA
cdr3_nt: TGTGCCAGCAGCTTGGGTAGCTATGAGCAGTTCTTC; cdr3_aa: CASSLGSYEQFF; j_call: TRBJ2-1; clone_size: NA; cdr3_length: 12; v_call: TRBV5-6; d_call: NA
cdr3_nt: TGTGCCAGCACCCCACTATACGGGACAGGGGTTTACAATGAGCAGTTCTTC; cdr3_aa: CASTPLYGTGVYNEQFF; j_call: TRBJ2-1; clone_size: NA; cdr3_length: 17; v_call: TRBV25-1; d_call: TRBD1
cdr3_nt: TGTGCCAGCAGCCAGGGCCGATATTATAGGGAGACCCAGTACTTC; cdr3_aa: CASSQGRYYRETQYF; j_call: TRBJ2-5; clone_size: NA; cdr3_length: 15; v_call: TRBV11-3; d_call: NA
cdr3_nt: TGTGCCAGCAGTCTCCAGGGGACTACTGGAAACACCATATATTTT; cdr3_aa: CASSLQGTTGNTIYF; j_call: TRBJ1-3; clone_size: once; cdr3_length: 15; v_call: TRBV28; d_call: NA
cdr3_nt: TGCAGCGTTGACAGGGGGCGAACTGAAGCTTTCTTT; cdr3_aa: CSVDRGRTEAFF; j_call: TRBJ1-1; clone_size: NA; cdr3_length: 12; v_call: TRBV29-1; d_call: TRBD1
cdr3_nt: TGTGCCAGCAGTGAACTTGGGAGCTCTGGAAACACCATATATTTT; cdr3_aa: CASSELGSSGNTIYF; j_call: TRBJ1-3; clone_size: NA; cdr3_length: 15; v_call: TRBV6-1; d_call: NA
cdr3_nt: TGTGCCAGCAGCTTAGGGCCGACAGGGGAAAATGGCTACACCTTC; cdr3_aa: CASSLGPTGENGYTF; j_call: TRBJ1-2; clone_size: few; cdr3_length: 15; v_call: TRBV7-2; d_call: TRBD1
cdr3_nt: TGTGCCAGCAGGGGGACAGGGAGGTACACTGAAGCTTTCTTT; cdr3_aa: CASRGTGRYTEAFF; j_call: TRBJ1-1; clone_size: few; cdr3_length: 14; v_call: TRBV28; d_call: TRBD1
cdr3_nt: TGTGCCAGCAGCTTAGAATGGCTATCCACGGGCGAGCAGTACTTC; cdr3_aa: CASSLEWLSTGEQYF; j_call: TRBJ2-7; clone_size: NA; cdr3_length: 15; v_call: TRBV7-2; d_call: NA
cdr3_nt: TGCGCCAGCAGCCAAGGATTGACAGAAAAACTGTTTTTT; cdr3_aa: CASSQGLTEKLFF; j_call: TRBJ1-4; clone_size: NA; cdr3_length: 13; v_call: TRBV4-1; d_call: NA
cdr3_nt: TGTGCCAGCAGTTTAAACAGGCGCTTTGGCTACACCTTC; cdr3_aa: CASSLNRRFGYTF; j_call: TRBJ1-2; clone_size: NA; cdr3_length: 13; v_call: TRBV27; d_call: NA
cdr3_nt: TGTGCCAGCAGCTTAGGTGGCGGTAGGGGCACTGAAGCTTTCTTT; cdr3_aa: CASSLGGGRGTEAFF; j_call: TRBJ1-1; clone_size: once; cdr3_length: 15; v_call: TRBV11-3; d_call: NA
cdr3_nt: TGTGCCAGCAGTTCCTGGACTAGCGGGAGGCTCTACGAGCAGTACTTC; cdr3_aa: CASSSWTSGRLYEQYF; j_call: TRBJ2-7; clone_size: NA; cdr3_length: 16; v_call: TRBV27; d_call: TRBD2
cdr3_nt: TGTGCCAGCAGCTTGTCCGTGTCTGGGGCCAACGTCCTGACTTTC; cdr3_aa: CASSLSVSGANVLTF; j_call: TRBJ2-6; clone_size: NA; cdr3_length: 15; v_call: TRBV7-3; d_call: NA
cdr3_nt: TGTGCCAGCAGCTTATACGGGGACTACGAGCAGTACTTC; cdr3_aa: CASSLYGDYEQYF; j_call: TRBJ2-7; clone_size: NA; cdr3_length: 13; v_call: TRBV7-2; d_call: NA
cdr3_nt: TGTGCCTGGAGTGGGACAGCGGTTCGTGGTACGCAGTATTTT; cdr3_aa: CAWSGTAVRGTQYF; j_call: TRBJ2-3; clone_size: NA; cdr3_length: 14; v_call: TRBV30; d_call: NA
cdr3_nt: TGTGCCAGCAGCCAAAATAAGCTAGGCTACACCTTC; cdr3_aa: CASSQNKLGYTF; j_call: TRBJ1-2; clone_size: NA; cdr3_length: 12; v_call: TRBV9; d_call: NA
cdr3_nt: TGCGCCAGCAGTGAAGGCAGGGAGCAGTTCTTC; cdr3_aa: CASSEGREQFF; j_call: TRBJ2-1; clone_size: NA; cdr3_length: 11; v_call: TRBV10-1; d_call: NA
cdr3_nt: TGTGCCAGCAGCTTTCCGGACAGGGATGGTGGCTACACCTTC; cdr3_aa: CASSFPDRDGGYTF; j_call: TRBJ1-2; clone_size: NA; cdr3_length: 14; v_call: TRBV5-6; d_call: TRBD1
cdr3_nt: TGTGCCAGCAGCATTAGCGGAAACACCGGGGAGCTGTTTTTT; cdr3_aa: CASSISGNTGELFF; j_call: TRBJ2-2; clone_size: NA; cdr3_length: 14; v_call: TRBV7-2; d_call: NA
cdr3_nt: TGCGCCAGCAGCCAACTGGGGACAGGGGACGATGGCTACACCTTC; cdr3_aa: CASSQLGTGDDGYTF; j_call: TRBJ1-2; clone_size: NA; cdr3_length: 15; v_call: TRBV4-3; d_call: TRBD1
cdr3_nt: TGCACCGGCGGGAGGGAAAATGAGCAGTTCTTC; cdr3_aa: CTGGRENEQFF; j_call: TRBJ2-1; clone_size: NA; cdr3_length: 11; v_call: TRBV29-1; d_call: TRBD2